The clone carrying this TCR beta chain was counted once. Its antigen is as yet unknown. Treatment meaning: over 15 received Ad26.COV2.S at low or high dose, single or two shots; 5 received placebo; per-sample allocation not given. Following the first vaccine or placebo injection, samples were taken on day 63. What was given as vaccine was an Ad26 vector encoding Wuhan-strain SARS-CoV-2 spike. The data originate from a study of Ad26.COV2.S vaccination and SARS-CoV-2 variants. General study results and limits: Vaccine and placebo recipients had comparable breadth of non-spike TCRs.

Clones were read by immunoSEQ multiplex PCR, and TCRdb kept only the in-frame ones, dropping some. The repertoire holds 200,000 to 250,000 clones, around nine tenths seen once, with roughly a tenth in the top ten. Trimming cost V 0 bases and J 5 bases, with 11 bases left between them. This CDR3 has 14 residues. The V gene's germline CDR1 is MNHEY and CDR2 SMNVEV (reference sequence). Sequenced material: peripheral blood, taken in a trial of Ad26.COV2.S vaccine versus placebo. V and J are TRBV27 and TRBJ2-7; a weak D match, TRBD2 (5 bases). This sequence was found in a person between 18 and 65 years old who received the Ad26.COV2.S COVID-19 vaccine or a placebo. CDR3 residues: CASSLSSPEDEQYF. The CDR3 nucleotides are TGTGCCAGCAGTTTATCGAGCCCGGAGGACGAGCAGTACTTC.